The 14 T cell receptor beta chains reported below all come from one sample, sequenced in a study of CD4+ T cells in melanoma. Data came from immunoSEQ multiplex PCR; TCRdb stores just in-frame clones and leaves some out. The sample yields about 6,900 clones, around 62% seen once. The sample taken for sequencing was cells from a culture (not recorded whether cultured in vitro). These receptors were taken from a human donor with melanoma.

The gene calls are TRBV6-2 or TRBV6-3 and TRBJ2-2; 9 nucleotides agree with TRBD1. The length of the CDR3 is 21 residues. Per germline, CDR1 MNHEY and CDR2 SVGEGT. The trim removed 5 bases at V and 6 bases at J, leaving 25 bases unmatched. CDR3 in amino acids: CASSPRVPTIFGQGRPGELFF. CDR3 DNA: TGTGCCAGCAGTCCAAGGGTCCCGACCATCTTCGGACAGGGGAGACCCGGGGAGCTGTTTTTT.

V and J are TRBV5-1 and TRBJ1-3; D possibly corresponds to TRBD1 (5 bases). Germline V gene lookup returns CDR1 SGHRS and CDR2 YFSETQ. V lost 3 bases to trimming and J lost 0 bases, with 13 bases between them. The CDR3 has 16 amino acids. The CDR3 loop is CASSSGDYDSGNTIYF. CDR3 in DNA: TGCGCCAGCAGCTCCGGGGACTACGACTCTGGAAACACCATATATTTT. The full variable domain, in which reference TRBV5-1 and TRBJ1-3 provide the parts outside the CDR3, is KAGVTQTPRYLIKTRGQQVTLSCSPISGHRSVSWYQQTPGQGLQFLFEYFSETQRNKGNFPGRFSGRQFSNSRSEMNVSTLELGDSALYLCASSSGDYDSGNTIYFGEGSWLTVV.

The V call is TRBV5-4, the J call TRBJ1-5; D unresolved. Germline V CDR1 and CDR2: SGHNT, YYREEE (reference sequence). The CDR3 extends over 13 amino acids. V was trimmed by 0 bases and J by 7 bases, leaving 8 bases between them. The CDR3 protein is CASSLDPTQPQHF. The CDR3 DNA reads TGTGCCAGCAGCTTGGACCCGACCCAGCCCCAGCATTTT.

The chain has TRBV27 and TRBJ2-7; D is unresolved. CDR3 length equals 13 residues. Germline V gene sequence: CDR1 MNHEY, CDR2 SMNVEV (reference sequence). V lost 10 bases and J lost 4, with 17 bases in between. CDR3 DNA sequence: TGTGCCACCCGAACGCATGGAATATACGAGCAGTACTTC. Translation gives CATRTHGIYEQYF.

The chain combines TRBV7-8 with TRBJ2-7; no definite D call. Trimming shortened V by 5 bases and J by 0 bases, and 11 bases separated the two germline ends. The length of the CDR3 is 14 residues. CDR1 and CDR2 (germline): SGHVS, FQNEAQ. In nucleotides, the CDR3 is TGTGCCAGCAGCAAGGACCGAAGCTCCTACGAGCAGTACTTC. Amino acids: CASSKDRSSYEQYF.

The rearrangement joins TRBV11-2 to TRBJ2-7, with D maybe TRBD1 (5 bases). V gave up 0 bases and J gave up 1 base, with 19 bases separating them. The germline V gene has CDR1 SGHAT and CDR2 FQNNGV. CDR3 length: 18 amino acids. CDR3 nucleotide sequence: TGTGCCAGCAGCTTAGAGGTAGACAGTCCAACCATTTCCTACGAGCAGTACTTC. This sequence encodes CASSLEVDSPTISYEQYF.

CDR3 sequence: CASSPTGRYYNEQFF. The CDR3 nucleotides are TGTGCCAGCAGCCCGACCGGGAGGTACTACAATGAGCAGTTCTTC. The rearrangement uses TRBV7-9 and TRBJ2-1; 7 nucleotides match TRBD2. V shed 5 bases and J 3 bases; nucleotides not matched to a gene: 7. Germline assignment: CDR1 SEHNR and CDR2 FQNEAQ (reference sequence). The CDR3 covers 15 residues.

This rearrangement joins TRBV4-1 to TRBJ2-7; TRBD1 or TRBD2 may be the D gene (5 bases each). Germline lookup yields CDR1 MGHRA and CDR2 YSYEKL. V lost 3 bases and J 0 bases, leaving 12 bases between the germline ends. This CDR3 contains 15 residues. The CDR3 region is CASSQWDGLSYEQYF. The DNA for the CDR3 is TGCGCCAGCAGCCAGTGGGACGGACTCTCCTACGAGCAGTACTTC.

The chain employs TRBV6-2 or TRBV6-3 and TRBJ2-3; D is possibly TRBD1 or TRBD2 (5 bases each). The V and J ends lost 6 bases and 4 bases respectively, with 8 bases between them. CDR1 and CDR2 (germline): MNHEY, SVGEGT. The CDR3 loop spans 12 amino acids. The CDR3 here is CASSRDADTQYF. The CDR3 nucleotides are TGTGCCAGCAGCAGGGACGCAGATACGCAGTATTTT.

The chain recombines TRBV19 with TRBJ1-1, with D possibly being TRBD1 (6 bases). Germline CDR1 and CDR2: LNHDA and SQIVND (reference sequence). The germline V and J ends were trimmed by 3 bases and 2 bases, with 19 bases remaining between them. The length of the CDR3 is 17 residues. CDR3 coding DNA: TGTGCCAGTAGTATCGGGACTGGGGGGGCAGGAAACACTGAAGCTTTCTTT. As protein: CASSIGTGGAGNTEAFF.

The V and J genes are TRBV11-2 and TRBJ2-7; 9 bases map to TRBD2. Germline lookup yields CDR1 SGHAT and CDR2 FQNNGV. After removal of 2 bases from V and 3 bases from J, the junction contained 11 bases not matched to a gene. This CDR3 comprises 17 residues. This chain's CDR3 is CASSLRSGGATGYEQYF. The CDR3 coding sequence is TGTGCCAGCAGCTTACGTAGCGGGGGCGCCACGGGCTACGAGCAGTACTTC.

In DNA, the CDR3 is TGTGCCACCAGGGGGGGCAGATACCACATGAACACTGAAGCTTTCTTT. It codes for CATRGGRYHMNTEAFF. The V gene is TRBV24-1, the J gene TRBJ1-1; the D gene is possibly TRBD1 (6 bases). With 7 bases removed from V and 0 bases from J, the gap between germline ends came to 17 bases. The germline CDR1 and CDR2 sequences are KGHDR and SFDVKD. The CDR3 contains 16 residues.

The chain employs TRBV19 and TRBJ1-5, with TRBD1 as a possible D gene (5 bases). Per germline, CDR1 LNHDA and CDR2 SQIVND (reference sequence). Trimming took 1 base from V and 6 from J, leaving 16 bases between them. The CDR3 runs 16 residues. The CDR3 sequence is CASSIVGGPSGQPQHF. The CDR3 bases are TGTGCCAGTAGTATAGTTGGGGGACCATCTGGTCAGCCCCAGCATTTT.

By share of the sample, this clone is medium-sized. The DNA for the CDR3 is TGTGCCAGCAGCCGGACGACAGGGCTCGGTGGCTACACCTTC. Translated: CASSRTTGLGGYTF. The V call is TRBV16, the J call TRBJ1-2; TRBD1 aligns across 7 bases. Germline V lookup: CDR1 KGHSY, CDR2 FQNENV. V gave up 4 bases and J gave up 7 bases; unmatched junction bases: 9. There are 14 residues in the CDR3.